These 12 T cell receptor beta chains share one sample of origin, sequenced in a study of T cell responses to AZD1222 COVID-19 vaccine (dated by TCRdb to about 2021). The time point label on this specimen signifies: about 28 days (+/-7) after the second vaccine dose. Library prep was done by the immunoSEQ multiplex PCR assay. TCRdb's version of the immuneACCESS table is confined to in-frame rearrangements and falls short of the full clone set. An unresolved V gene accounts for under half of the shortfall where checked; the remainder is of unknown origin. This sample holds roughly 130,000 clones; just under 95% were observed only once. The top ten hold about 1.1% of the sample. The sample in question was peripheral blood, obtained 28 days after the second AZD1222 dose. These receptors were taken from an adult who received the AZD1222 COVID-19 vaccine.

The chain has TRBV7-3 and TRBJ2-7; 8 bases align to TRBD2. The V and J ends lost 5 bases and 7 bases, in that order; junction bases with no gene match: 10. This CDR3 has 14 amino acids. Germline V gene sequence: CDR1 SGHTA, CDR2 FQGTGA. Here the CDR3 DNA reads TGTGCCAGCAGCCCGACTAGCGCCCTGGGTGAGCAGTACTTC. Its translation is CASSPTSALGEQYF.

The CDR3 coding sequence is TGCGCCAGCAGCTTGGCTGCCAGGCTGGAGACCCAGTACTTC. Protein product: CASSLAARLETQYF. V is TRBV5-1 and J is TRBJ2-5, with D unclear. The CDR3 contains 14 residues. With 0 bases removed from V and 5 bases from J, the gap between germline ends came to 11 bases. Germline V gives CDR1 SGHRS, CDR2 YFSETQ. Full variable domain (outside the CDR3, taken from reference TRBV5-1 and TRBJ2-5): KAGVTQTPRYLIKTRGQQVTLSCSPISGHRSVSWYQQTPGQGLQFLFEYFSETQRNKGNFPGRFSGRQFSNSRSEMNVSTLELGDSALYLCASSLAARLETQYFGPGTRLLVL.

Comment on this clone: This CDR3 fails to terminate in the conserved phenylalanine or tryptophan, so it likely reflects a read error. It is unclear where the CDR3 begins or ends on the DNA, so no DNA is shown, and the CDR3 is as TCRdb lists it. The chain couples TRBV2 to TRBJ2-7; TRBD2 is the table's D call, not checked against the DNA. The CDR3 is made up of 14 amino acids, end residues included. The germline V gene encodes CDR1 SNHLY and CDR2 FYNNEI. CDR3 region: CASSGSRLAGGPGL.

The genes are TRBV7-9 and TRBJ1-5; 8 bases are a match to TRBD1. J lost 2 bases, V lost 5 bases, and 2 bases had no gene match. The CDR3 covers 14 residues. Looked up from germline, CDR1 is SEHNR and CDR2 is FQNEAQ (reference sequence). DNA for the CDR3: TGTGCCAGCAGCCGGACAGGGCGCAATCAGCCCCAGCATTTT. This encodes CASSRTGRNQPQHF.

The CDR3 sequence is CASSLGGVAGQETQYF. The CDR3 DNA reads TGTGCCAGCAGCTTAGGGGGGGTAGCGGGACAAGAGACCCAGTACTTC. The gene calls are TRBV7-2 and TRBJ2-5, with TRBD2 identical over 8 bases. The trim removed 1 base at V and 2 bases at J, leaving 6 bases unmatched. CDR3 length: 16 amino acids. Germline CDR1 SGHTA, CDR2 FQGNSA.

This sequence joins TRBV19 and TRBJ2-2; D perhaps matches TRBD2 (6 bases). The CDR3 has 14 amino acids. CDR1 LNHDA and CDR2 SQIVND come from the germline V gene (reference sequence). V was clipped by 5 bases and J by 2 bases, with 9 bases between them. The DNA for the CDR3 is TGTGCCAGTAGTCCTAGCGTAAACACCGGGGAGCTGTTTTTT. Protein: CASSPSVNTGELFF.

This chain links TRBV7-2 with TRBJ2-6; D gene ambiguous. The V end lost 4 bases, the J end lost 3 bases, and 7 bases lay between the germline ends. The germline V gene has CDR1 SGHTA and CDR2 FQGNSA. This CDR3 is 14 amino acids long. The CDR3 region has the DNA TGTGCCAGCAGCTATGGTGTTGGGGCCAACGTCCTGACTTTC. Translation gives CASSYGVGANVLTF.

The chain uses TRBV5-6 and TRBJ1-1, with no clear D. This CDR3 is built from 15 residues. V shed 0 bases and J shed 1 base, with 10 bases lying between them. Germline CDR1 reads SGHDT; CDR2 reads YYEEEE. CDR3 sequence (DNA): TGTGCCAGCAGCTTGGCCAATCGGGAGAACACTGAAGCTTTCTTT. This codes for CASSLANRENTEAFF.

This clone occurred once. V gene TRBV7-9 combines with J gene TRBJ2-1; D is possibly TRBD2 (6 bases). CDR3 size: 13 residues. V dropped 8 bases and J dropped 10 bases, with 18 bases sitting between them. The V gene's germline CDR1 is SEHNR and CDR2 FQNEAQ (reference sequence). In DNA form, the CDR3 reads TGTGCCAGCTCCGAAATGGGACTGGGCGAGCAGTTCTTC. This translates into CASSEMGLGEQFF.

This chain links TRBV4-2 with TRBJ2-7; 10 bases agree with TRBD2. Germline CDR1 LGHNA, CDR2 YNFKEQ. The CDR3 extends over 17 amino acids. The junction had 5 bases not matched to a gene; V was cut back by 0 bases and J by 0 bases. The CDR3 region is CASSQEASGSLSYEQYF. The CDR3 bases are TGTGCCAGCAGCCAAGAGGCTAGCGGGAGTCTCTCCTACGAGCAGTACTTC.

The table lists this clone with a count of one. The chain uses TRBV9 and TRBJ1-2; D not certain. Germline CDR1 is SGDLS and CDR2 is YYNGEE. The CDR3 is 13 amino acids. V lost 2 bases and J lost 2, with 7 bases in between. CDR3 DNA sequence: TGTGCCAGCAGCGTTACAGAAAACTATGGCTACACCTTC. This sequence encodes CASSVTENYGYTF.

The V and J genes are TRBV14 and TRBJ2-3; D unclear. The CDR3 runs to 13 residues. CDR1 is SGHDN, CDR2 FVKESK, per germline. V was shortened by 4 bases and J by 6 bases, with 11 bases between the two germline ends. The CDR3 is CASSRFVGDTQYF. Here the CDR3 DNA reads TGTGCCAGCAGCCGATTCGTCGGGGATACGCAGTATTTT.